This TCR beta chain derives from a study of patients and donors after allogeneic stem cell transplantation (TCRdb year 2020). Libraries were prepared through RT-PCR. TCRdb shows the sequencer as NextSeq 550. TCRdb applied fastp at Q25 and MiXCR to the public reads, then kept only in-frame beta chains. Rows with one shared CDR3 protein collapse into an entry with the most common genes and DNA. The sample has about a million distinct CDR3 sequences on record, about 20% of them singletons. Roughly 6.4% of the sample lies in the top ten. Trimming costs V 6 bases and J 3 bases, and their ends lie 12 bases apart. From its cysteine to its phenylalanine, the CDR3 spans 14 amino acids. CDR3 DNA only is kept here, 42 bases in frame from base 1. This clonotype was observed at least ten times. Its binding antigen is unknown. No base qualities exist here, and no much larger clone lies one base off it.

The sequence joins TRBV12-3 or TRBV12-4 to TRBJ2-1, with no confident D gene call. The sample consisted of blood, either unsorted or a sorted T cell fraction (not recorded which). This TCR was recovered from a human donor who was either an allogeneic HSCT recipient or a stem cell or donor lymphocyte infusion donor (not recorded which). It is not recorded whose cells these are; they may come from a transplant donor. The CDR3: CASRPLEIYNEQFF. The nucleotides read TGTGCCAGCAGGCCCCTGGAGATCTACAATGAGCAGTTCTTC.